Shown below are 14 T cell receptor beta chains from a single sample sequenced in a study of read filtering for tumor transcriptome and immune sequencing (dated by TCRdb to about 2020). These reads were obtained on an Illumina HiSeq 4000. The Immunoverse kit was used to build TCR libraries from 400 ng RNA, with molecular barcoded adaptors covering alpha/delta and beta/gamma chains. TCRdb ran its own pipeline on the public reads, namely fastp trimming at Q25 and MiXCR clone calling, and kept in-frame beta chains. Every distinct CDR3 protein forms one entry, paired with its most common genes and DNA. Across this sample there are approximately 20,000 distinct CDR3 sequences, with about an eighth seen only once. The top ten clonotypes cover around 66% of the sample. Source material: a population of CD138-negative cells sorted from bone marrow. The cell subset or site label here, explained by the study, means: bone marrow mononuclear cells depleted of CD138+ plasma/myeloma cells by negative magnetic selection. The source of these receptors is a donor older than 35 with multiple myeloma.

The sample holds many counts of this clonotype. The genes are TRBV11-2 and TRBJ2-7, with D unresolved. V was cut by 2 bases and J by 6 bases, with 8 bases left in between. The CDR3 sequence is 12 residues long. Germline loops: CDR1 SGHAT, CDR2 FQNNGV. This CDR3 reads CASSLSVSEQYF. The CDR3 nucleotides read TGTGCCAGCAGCTTATCCGTTTCCGAGCAGTACTTC. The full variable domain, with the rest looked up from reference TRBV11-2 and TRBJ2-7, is EAGVAQSPRYKIIEKRQSVAFWCNPISGHATLYWYQQILGQGPKLLIQFQNNGVVDDSQLPKDRFSAERLKGVDSTLKIQPAKLEDSAVYLCASSLSVSEQYFGPGTRLTVT.

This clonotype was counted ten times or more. The CDR3 bases are TGTGCCAGCAGCCCGAGCTGGGAGCAGTTCTTC. It specifies CASSPSWEQFF. This chain links TRBV11-2 with TRBJ2-1, with D uncertain. Germline CDR1 reads SGHAT; CDR2 reads FQNNGV. The germline V and J ends were trimmed by 5 bases and 10 bases, with 9 bases remaining between them. The CDR3 is 11 amino acids.

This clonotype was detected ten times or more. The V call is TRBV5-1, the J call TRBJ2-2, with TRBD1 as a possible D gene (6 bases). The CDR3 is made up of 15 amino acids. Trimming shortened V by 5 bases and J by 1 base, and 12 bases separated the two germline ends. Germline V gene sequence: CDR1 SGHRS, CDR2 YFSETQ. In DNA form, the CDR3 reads TGCGCCAGCAGTCCCCTAGGGGGGAACACCGGGGAGCTGTTTTTT. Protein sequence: CASSPLGGNTGELFF.

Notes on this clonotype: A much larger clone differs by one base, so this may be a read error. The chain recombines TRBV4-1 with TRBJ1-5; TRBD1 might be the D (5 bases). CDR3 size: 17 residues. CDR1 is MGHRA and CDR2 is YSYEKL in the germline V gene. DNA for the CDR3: TGCGCCGGCAGCCCGGTGGGACCTGAATGGAGCAATCAGCCCCAGCATTTT. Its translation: CAGSPVGPEWSNQPQHF.

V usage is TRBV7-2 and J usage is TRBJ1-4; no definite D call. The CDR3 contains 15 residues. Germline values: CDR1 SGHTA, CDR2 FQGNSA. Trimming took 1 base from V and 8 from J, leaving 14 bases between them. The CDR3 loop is CASSLGPGSEEKLFF. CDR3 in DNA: TGTGCCAGCAGCTTAGGTCCCGGGAGCGAGGAAAAACTGTTTTTT.

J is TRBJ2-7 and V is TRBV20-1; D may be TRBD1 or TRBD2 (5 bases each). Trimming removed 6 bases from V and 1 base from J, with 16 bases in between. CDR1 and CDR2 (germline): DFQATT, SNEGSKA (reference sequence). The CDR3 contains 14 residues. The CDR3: CSADKGRQSYEQYF. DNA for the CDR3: TGCAGTGCCGACAAGGGACGGCAGTCCTACGAGCAGTACTTC.

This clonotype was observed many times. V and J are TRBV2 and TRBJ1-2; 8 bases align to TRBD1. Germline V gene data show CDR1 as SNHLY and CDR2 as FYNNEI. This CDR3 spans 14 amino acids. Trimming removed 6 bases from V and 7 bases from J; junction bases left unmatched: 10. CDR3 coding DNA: TGTGCCAGCAGCCCACGGCCAGGGGGCTTTGGCTACACCTTC. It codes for CASSPRPGGFGYTF.

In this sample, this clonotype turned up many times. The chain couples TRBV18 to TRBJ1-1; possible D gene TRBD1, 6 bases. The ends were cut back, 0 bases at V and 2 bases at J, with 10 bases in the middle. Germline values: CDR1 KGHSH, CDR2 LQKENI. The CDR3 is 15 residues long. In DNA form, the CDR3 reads TGTGCCAGCTCACCACCACTACAGGGAAACACTGAAGCTTTCTTT. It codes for CASSPPLQGNTEAFF.

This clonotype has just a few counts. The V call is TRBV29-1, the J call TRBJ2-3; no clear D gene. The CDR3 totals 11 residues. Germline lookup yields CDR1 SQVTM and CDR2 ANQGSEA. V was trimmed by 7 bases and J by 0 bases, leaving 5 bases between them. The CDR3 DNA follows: TGCAGCGGTTCGAGCACAGATACGCAGTATTTT. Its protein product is CSGSSTDTQYF.

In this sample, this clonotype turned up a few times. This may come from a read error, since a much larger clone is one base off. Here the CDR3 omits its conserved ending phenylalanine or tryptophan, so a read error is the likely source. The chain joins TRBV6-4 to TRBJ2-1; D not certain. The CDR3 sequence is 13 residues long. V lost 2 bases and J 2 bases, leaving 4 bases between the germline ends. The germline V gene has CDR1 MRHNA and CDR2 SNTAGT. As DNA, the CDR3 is TGTGCCAGCAGTGACGGGCCCTACAATGAGCAGTTCCTC. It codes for CASSDGPYNEQFL.

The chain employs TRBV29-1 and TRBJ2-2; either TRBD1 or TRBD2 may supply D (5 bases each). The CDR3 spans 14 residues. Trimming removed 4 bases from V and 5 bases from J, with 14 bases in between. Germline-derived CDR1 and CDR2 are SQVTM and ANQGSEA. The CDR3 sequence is CSVGSGSRTGELFF. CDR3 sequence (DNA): TGCAGCGTTGGATCAGGGAGTCGGACCGGGGAGCTGTTTTTT.

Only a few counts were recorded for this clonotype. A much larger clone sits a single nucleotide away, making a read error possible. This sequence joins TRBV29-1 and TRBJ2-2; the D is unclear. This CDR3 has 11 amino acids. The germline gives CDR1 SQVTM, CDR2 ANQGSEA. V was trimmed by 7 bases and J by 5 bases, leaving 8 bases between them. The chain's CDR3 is CSEVETGELFF. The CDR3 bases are TGCAGCGAGGTGGAGACCGGGGAGCTGTTTTTT.

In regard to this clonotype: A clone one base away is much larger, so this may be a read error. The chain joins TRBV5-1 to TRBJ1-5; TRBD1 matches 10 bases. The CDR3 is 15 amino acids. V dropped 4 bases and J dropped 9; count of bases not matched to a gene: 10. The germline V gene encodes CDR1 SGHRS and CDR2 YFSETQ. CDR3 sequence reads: CASSGGTGADRPQHF. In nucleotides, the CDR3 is TGCGCCAGCAGCGGGGGGACAGGGGCGGATCGGCCCCAGCATTTT.

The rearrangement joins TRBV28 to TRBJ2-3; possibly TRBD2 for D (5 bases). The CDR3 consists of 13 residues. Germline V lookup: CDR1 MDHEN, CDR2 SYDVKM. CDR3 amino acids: CDTYGGYTDTQYF. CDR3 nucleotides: TGTGACACCTACGGAGGATACACAGATACGCAGTATTTT.